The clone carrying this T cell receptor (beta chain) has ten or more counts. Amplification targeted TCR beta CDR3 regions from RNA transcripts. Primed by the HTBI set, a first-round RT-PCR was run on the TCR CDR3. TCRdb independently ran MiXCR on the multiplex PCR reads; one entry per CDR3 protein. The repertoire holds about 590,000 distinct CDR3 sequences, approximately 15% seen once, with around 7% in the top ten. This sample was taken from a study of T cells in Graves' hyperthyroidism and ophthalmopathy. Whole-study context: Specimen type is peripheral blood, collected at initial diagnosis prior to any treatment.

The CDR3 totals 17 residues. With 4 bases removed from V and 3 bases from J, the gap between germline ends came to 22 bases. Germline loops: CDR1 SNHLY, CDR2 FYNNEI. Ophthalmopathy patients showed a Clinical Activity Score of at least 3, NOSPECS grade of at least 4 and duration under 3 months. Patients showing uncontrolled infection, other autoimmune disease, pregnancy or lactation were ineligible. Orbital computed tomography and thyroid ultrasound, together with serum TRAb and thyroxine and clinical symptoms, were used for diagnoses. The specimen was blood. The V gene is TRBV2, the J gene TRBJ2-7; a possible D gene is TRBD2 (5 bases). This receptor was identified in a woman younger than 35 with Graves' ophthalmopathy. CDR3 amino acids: CASSVLKGLATLYEQYF. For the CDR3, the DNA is TGTGCCAGCAGTGTACTAAAGGGCTTAGCGACCCTCTACGAGCAGTACTTC.